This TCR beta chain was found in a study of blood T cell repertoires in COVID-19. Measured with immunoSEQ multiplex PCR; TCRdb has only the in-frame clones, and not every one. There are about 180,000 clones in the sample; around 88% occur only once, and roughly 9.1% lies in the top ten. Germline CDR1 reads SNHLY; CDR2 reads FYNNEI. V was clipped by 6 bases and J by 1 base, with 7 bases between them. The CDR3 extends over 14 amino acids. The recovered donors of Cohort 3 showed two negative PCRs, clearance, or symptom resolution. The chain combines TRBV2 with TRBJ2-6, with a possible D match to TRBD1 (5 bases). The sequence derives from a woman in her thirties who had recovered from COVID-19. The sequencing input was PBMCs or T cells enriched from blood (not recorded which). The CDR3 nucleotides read TGTGCCAGCAGGCAGGGATCTGGGGCCAACGTCCTGACTTTC. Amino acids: CASRQGSGANVLTF.